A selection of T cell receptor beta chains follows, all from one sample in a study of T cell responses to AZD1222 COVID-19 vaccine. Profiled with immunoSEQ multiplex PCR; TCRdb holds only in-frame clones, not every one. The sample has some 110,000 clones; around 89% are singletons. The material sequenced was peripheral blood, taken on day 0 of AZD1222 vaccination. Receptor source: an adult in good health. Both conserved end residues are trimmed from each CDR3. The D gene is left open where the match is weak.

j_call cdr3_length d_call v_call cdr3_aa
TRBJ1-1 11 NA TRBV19 ASQDWGSTEAF
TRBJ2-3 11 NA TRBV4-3 ASSQAAGDTQY
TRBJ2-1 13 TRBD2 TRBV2 ASSAPGTRYNEQF
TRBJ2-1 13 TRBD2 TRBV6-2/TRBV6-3 ASSHKRGLDNEQF
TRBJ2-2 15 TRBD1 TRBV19 ASSGKIGTGNTGELF
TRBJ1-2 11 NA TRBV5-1 ASSLDGDYGYT
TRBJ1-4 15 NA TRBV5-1 ASSLGVLVGTNEKLF
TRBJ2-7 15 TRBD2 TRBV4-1 ASSQGQGAGEKYEQY
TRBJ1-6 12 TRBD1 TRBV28 ASSQGGTYSPLH
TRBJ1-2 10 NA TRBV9 ASSAQGYGYT
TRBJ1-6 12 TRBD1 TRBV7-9 ASTVTGNNSPLH
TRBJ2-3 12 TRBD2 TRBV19 ASSTSGRTDTQY
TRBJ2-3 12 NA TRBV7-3 ASRGSGPLDTQY
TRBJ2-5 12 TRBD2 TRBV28 ASSSMREGETQY
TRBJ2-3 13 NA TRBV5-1 ASSGPQGGGDTQY
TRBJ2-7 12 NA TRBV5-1 ASSFSGQTYEQY
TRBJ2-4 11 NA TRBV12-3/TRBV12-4 ASSFGQLNIQY
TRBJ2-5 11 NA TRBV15 ATSSGLQETQY
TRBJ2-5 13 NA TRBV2 ASKTGSGRSETQY
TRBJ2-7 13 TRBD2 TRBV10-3 AISATSGGNGEQY
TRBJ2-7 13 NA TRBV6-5 ASRDTGRRGYEQY
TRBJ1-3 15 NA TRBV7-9 ASSLVTGRGSGNTIY
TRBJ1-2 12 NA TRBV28 ASNLGYGPGGYT